Presented here are 3 T cell receptor beta chains from one specimen sequenced in a study of T cell repertoires in cytomegalovirus infection. MiXCR was run by TCRdb on the reads, yielding one entry per CDR3 protein. The table lists approximately 750,000 distinct CDR3 sequences, roughly 36% of them singletons. The sequencing input was PBMCs. These receptors were taken from a human donor in good health (CMV status not recorded). Some clones in this sample may be carry-over from other donors' samples.

DNA of the CDR3: TGTGCCACCAGTGACAGGGGAAGGGGCTATGGCTACACCTTC. It specifies CATSDRGRGYGYTF. The V call is TRBV24-1, the J call TRBJ1-2; tentatively, D is TRBD1 (6 bases). Germline CDR1 and CDR2: KGHDR and SFDVKD. V lost 4 bases and J 4 bases, leaving 12 bases between the germline ends. There are 14 residues in the CDR3.

This chain uses TRBV11-2 with TRBJ1-5; TRBD1 is a possible D gene (6 bases). The ends were cut back, 5 bases at V and 2 bases at J, with 22 bases in the middle. CDR3 length equals 18 residues. The germline gives CDR1 SGHAT, CDR2 FQNNGV. DNA for the CDR3: TGTGCCAGCAGCGAGGGGGGGGCGGCCTTCGGTGGCAATCAGCCCCAGCATTTT. Protein sequence: CASSEGGAAFGGNQPQHF.

The genes are TRBV7-3 and TRBJ2-1; possibly TRBD2 for D (5 bases). Trimming cost V 7 bases and J 6 bases, with 16 bases left between them. Germline CDR1 SGHTA, CDR2 FQGTGA. The length of the CDR3 is 14 residues. The CDR3 nucleotides read TGTGCCAGCAAAAGGGTAGCGAGAAGCAATGAGCAGTTCTTC. This encodes CASKRVARSNEQFF.